The sequence of this T cell receptor beta chain was determined in a study of T cell responses to AZD1222 COVID-19 vaccine. Study-wide points: Regions left unmutated in variants are reportedly the target of nearly half of spike-specific TCRs.

This clone was seen once. Its antigen remains unknown. Data came from immunoSEQ multiplex PCR; TCRdb stores just in-frame clones and leaves some out. The data contain about 100,000 clones, about 89% of them singletons. V was clipped by 5 bases and J by 2 bases, with 12 bases between them. CDR1 is SEHNR, CDR2 FQNEAQ, per germline (reference sequence). This CDR3 contains 14 residues. The source material was peripheral blood, sampled on day 0 of MenACWY control vaccination. V gene TRBV7-9 combines with J gene TRBJ2-5; D uncertain. The sequence came from an adult in good health. The CDR3 DNA reads as TGTGCCAGCAGCCCAACCCTGGGTCAAGAGACCCAGTACTTC. Amino acid sequence: CASSPTLGQETQYF.